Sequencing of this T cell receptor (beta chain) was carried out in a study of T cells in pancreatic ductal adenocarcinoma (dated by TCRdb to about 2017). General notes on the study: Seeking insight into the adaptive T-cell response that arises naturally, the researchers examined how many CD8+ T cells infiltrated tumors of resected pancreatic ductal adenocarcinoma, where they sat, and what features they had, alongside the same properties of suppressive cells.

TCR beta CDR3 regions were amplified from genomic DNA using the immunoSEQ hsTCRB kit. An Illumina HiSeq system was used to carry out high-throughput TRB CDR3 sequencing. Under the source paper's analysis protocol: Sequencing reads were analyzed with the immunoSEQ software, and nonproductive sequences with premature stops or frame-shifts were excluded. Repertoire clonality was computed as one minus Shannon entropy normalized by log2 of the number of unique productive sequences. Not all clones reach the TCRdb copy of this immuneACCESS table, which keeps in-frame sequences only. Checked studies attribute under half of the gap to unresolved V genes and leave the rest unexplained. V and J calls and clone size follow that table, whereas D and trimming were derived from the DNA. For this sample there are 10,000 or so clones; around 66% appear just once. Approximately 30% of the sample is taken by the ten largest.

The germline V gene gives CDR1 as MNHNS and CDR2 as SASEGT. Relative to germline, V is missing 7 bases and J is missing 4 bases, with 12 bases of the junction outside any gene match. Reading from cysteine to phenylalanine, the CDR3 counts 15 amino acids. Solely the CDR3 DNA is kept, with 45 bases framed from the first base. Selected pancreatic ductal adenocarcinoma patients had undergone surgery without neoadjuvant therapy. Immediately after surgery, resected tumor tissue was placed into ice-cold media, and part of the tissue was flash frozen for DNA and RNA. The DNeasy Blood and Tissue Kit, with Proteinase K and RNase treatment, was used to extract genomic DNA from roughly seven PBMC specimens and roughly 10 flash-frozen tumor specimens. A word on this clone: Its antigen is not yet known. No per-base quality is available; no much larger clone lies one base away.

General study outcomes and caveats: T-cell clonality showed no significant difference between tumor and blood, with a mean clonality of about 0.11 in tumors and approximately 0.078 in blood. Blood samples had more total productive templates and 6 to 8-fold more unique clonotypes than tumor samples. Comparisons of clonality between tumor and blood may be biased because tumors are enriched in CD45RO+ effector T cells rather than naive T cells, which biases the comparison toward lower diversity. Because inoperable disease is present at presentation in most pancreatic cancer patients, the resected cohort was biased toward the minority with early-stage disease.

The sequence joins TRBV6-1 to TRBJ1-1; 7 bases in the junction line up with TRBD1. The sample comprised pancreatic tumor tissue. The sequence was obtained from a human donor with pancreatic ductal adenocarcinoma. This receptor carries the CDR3 CASIPRGPGGTEAFF. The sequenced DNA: TGTGCCAGCATTCCGAGGGGGCCCGGTGGCACTGAAGCTTTCTTT.